The TCR beta chain under discussion was sequenced for a study of graft-versus-host responses after intestinal transplantation. TCRdb's copy holds only in-frame clones and misses some; the assay was immunoSEQ multiplex PCR. The repertoire holds just over 70,000 clones, with around 82% as singletons. As regards this clone: What it binds is not known.

CDR1 is SGHVS and CDR2 is FNYEAQ in the germline V gene. Trimming took 6 bases from V and 7 from J; bases not matched to a gene: 6. This CDR3 comprises 15 residues. The sequencing here drew on unstimulated CD4+ T cells sorted from spleen or lymph node cells, taken before transplant. The receptor was derived from a human donor who was the organ donor for an intestinal transplant. The chain carries TRBV7-6 and TRBJ1-6, with 10 bases that match TRBD1. CDR3 nucleotide sequence: TGTGCCAGCAGTGCAGGGACAGGGGACAATTCACCCCTCCACTTT. It yields the protein CASSAGTGDNSPLHF.